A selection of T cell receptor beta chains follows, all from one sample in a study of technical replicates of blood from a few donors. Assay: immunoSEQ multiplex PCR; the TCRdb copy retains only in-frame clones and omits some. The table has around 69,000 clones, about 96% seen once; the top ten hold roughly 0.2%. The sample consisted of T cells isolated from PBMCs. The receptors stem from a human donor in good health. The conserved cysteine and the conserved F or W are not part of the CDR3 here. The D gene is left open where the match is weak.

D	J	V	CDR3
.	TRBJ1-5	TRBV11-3	ARGTFVGNQPQH
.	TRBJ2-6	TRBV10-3	AIRETGPGANVLT
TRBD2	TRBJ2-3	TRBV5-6	ASSLAGSSGGGTDTQY
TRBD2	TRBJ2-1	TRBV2	ASRQSSGGAAYNEQF
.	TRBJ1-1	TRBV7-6	ASSLSVNTEAF
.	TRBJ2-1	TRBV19	ASKRDSLSYNEQF
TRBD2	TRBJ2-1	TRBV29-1	SVEWVSSGNNEQF
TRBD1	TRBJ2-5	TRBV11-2	ASSVRGRDRLSYQETQY
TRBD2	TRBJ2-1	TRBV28	ASSAQRELGKMSNSRKQF
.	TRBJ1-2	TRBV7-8	ASSEGAENYGYT
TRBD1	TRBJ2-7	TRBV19	ASKKGQGAGYEQY
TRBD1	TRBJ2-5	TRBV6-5	ASIPSRGSGETQY
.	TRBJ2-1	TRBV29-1	SVSTSSQRRGEQF
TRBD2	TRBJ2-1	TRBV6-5	ASSKAGLYNEQF
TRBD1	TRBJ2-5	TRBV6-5	ASHRGGETQY
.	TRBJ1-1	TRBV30	AWSVTGTEAF
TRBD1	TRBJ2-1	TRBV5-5	ASRMETGGSNEQF
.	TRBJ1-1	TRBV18	ASSPNNLLNTEAF
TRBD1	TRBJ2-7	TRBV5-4	ASSLGGHPD
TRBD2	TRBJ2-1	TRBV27	ASSLAADYSSYNEQF
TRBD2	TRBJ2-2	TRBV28	ASILAGNTGELF
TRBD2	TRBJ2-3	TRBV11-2	ASSLDLELAGARTDTQY
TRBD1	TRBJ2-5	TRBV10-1	ASSESFTGQEY
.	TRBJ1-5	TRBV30	AWGPAHPGQPQH
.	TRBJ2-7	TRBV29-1	SVVGGRFYEQY
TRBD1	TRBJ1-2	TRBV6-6	ASSYPAGQGLYGYT
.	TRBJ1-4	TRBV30	AWRGKPGRLEKLF
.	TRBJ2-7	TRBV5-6	ASGAPSSYEQY
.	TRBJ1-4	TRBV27	ASSWAGELF
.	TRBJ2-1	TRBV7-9	ASSLGRSEQF
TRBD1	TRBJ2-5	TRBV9	ASSSSFWGQDHQETQY
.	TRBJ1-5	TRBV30	AWSVRVNQPQH
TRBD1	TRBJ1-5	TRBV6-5	ASSPTGGNQPQH
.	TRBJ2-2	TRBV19	ASSNSWQGPPGELF
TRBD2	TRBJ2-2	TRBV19	ASTTIAGHTGELF
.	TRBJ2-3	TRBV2	ASNSGSVTDTQY
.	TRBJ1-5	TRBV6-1	ASSEAPGLRNQPQH
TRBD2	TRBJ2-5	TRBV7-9	ASSPRTSGSQTQY
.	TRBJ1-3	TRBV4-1	ASSQVPQVTGNTIY
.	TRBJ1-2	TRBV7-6	ASSPPGTGGGGYT
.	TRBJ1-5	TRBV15	ATSSQTGTKLSVRPQH
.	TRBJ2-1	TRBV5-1	ASSSTSNEQF